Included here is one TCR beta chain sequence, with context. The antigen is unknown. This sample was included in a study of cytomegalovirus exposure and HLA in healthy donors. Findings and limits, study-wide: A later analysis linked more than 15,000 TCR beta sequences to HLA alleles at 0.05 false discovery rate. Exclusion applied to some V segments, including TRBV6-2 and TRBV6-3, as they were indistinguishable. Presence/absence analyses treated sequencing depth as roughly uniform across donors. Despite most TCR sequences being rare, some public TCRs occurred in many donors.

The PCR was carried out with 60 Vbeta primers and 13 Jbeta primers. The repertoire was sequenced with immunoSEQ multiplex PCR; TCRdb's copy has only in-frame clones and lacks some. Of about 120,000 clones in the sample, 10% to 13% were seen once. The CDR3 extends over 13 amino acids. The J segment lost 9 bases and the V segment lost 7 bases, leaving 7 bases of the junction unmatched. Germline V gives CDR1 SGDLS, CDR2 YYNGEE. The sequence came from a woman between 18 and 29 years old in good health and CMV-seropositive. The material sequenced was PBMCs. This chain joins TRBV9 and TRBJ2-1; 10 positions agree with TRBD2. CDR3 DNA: TGTGCCAGCGGACTAGCGGACTTGAGTGAGCAGTTCTTC. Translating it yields CASGLADLSEQFF.